This T cell receptor (beta chain) was recorded in a study of cytomegalovirus exposure and HLA in healthy donors. The CDR3 spans 16 residues. V was pared by 5 bases and J by 8 bases, with 11 bases of the junction left unmatched. Germline CDR1 reads MDHEN; CDR2 reads SYDVKM. Use of 60 Vbeta and 13 Jbeta primers characterized the PCR. Repertoires were generated with immunoSEQ multiplex PCR, while TCRdb's copy carries only in-frame clones and drops some. The data include over 200,000 clones; the top ten clones carry roughly 0.89%. The rearrangement uses TRBV28 and TRBJ2-1; the match to TRBD1 covers 11 bases. The specimen was PBMCs. The sequence derives from a woman aged 25 to 39 in good health and CMV-seropositive. CDR3 nucleotide sequence: TGTGCCAGCAGTGACCCGGGACAGGGGGTCGGGGATGAGCAGTTCTTC. Translation: CASSDPGQGVGDEQFF.